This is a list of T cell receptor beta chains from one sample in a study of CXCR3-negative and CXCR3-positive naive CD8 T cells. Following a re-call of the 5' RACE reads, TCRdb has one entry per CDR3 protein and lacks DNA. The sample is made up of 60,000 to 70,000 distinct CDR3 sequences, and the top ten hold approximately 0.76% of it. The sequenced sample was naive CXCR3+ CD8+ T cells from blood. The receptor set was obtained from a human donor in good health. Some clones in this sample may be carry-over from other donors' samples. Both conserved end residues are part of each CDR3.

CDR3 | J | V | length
CASSTSGGFMGIQYF | TRBJ2-4 | TRBV7-3 | 15
CASSLEMGAGETQYF | TRBJ2-5 | TRBV11-2 | 15
CASSSVGGTQETQYF | TRBJ2-5 | TRBV28 | 15
CASSQSSGVNEQFF | TRBJ2-1 | TRBV23-1 | 14
CSGERGNEQFF | TRBJ2-1 | TRBV29-1 | 11
CASSPGGPSGELFF | TRBJ2-2 | TRBV6-5 | 14
CSVHRGGNTEAFF | TRBJ1-1 | TRBV29-1 | 13
CASSYWGGGNNEQFF | TRBJ2-1 | TRBV6-5 | 15
CASSAGGAEAFF | TRBJ1-1 | TRBV7-9 | 12
CASSSPGQGRYEQYF | TRBJ2-7 | TRBV7-9 | 15
CASSLLMRGGPSGAFF | TRBJ1-1 | TRBV7-3 | 16
CASSPFGGADEQYF | TRBJ2-7 | TRBV7-2 | 14
CASTNQQLYTEAFF | TRBJ1-1 | TRBV11-1 | 14
CSARDLDRDLFYEQYF | TRBJ2-7 | TRBV20-1 | 16
CASSFTGRDQETQYF | TRBJ2-5 | TRBV7-9 | 15
CSARDRGQFSYNEQFF | TRBJ2-1 | TRBV20-1 | 16
CSARLMEGTEAFF | TRBJ1-1 | TRBV20-1 | 13
CSAPGLAGGLFYEQYF | TRBJ2-7 | TRBV20-1 | 16
CASSQGPGQDTSGANVLTF | TRBJ2-6 | TRBV3-1 | 19
CASSQDWFRDRESTGELFF | TRBJ2-2 | TRBV14 | 19
CASSASLTYEQYF | TRBJ2-7 | TRBV6-1 | 13
CASRSGLASEQYF | TRBJ2-7 | TRBV12-3/TRBV12-4 | 13
CARQGMAGHSYNEQFF | TRBJ2-1 | TRBV28 | 16
CATSREEGTETQYF | TRBJ2-5 | TRBV15 | 14
CSVGGWGGALITMNEQFF | TRBJ2-1 | TRBV29-1 | 18
CSGGDNGGYTF | TRBJ1-2 | TRBV29-1 | 11
CASSLATSAYEQYF | TRBJ2-7 | TRBV7-6 | 14
CASSRPTGREGTDTQYF | TRBJ2-3 | TRBV7-6 | 17
CASSEGSGQYEKLFF | TRBJ1-4 | TRBV2 | 15
CSVVVGAEQFF | TRBJ2-1 | TRBV29-1 | 11
CASSPMLGADTQYF | TRBJ2-3 | TRBV28 | 14
CASSQPGPSIEQYF | TRBJ2-7 | TRBV7-9 | 14
CASSWGLAAMNTGELFF | TRBJ2-2 | TRBV3-1 | 17
CAVFRDGQETQYF | TRBJ2-5 | TRBV12-3/TRBV12-4 | 13
CASSLGGRRVEQYF | TRBJ2-7 | TRBV27 | 14
CASSQVQYEQYF | TRBJ2-7 | TRBV14 | 12
CASSSDSPTYEQYF | TRBJ2-7 | TRBV7-2 | 14
CASSLTTPAYNEQFF | TRBJ2-1 | TRBV5-1 | 15
CASSPGTGNQPQHF | TRBJ1-5 | TRBV6-5 | 14
CASSQGSTYEQYF | TRBJ2-7 | TRBV14 | 13
CASGLVPGTGHPYEQYF | TRBJ2-7 | TRBV12-5 | 17
CASRLRDSYNEQFF | TRBJ2-1 | TRBV6-1 | 14
CSVPPWDSLEAFF | TRBJ1-1 | TRBV29-1 | 13
CASSLPWRRGVGGKETQYF | TRBJ2-5 | TRBV28 | 19
CASSRGTGEVDEQYF | TRBJ2-7 | TRBV5-1 | 15
CASSPGGSFEQYF | TRBJ2-7 | TRBV18 | 13
CASSQDLGQNTEAFF | TRBJ1-1 | TRBV4-2 | 15
CTSSPGLAASYNEQFF | TRBJ2-1 | TRBV4-3 | 16
CASSQDRGDYEHYF | TRBJ2-7 | TRBV3-1 | 14
CASSSRTGNDNEQFF | TRBJ2-1 | TRBV27 | 15
CASSFEERYTQETQYF | TRBJ2-5 | TRBV12-3/TRBV12-4 | 16
CASSSDRGSFSGYTF | TRBJ1-2 | TRBV7-9 | 15
CSVVGDRPPISSYEQYF | TRBJ2-7 | TRBV29-1 | 17
CASSLVWTGLDQETQYF | TRBJ2-5 | TRBV11-2 | 17
CASSRDSNEQFF | TRBJ2-1 | TRBV28 | 12
CASSQDGNSYEQYF | TRBJ2-7 | TRBV28 | 14
CASSGGGPEAFF | TRBJ1-1 | TRBV6-6 | 12
CASSVDGTYEQYF | TRBJ2-7 | TRBV9 | 13
CASSQGTGTPYF | TRBJ2-7 | TRBV4-3 | 12
CASSHRTSSYEQYF | TRBJ2-7 | TRBV4-3 | 14